This is a list of T cell receptor beta chains from one sample in a study of blood T cell repertoires in COVID-19. Measured with immunoSEQ multiplex PCR; TCRdb has only the in-frame clones, and not every one. This sample has fewer than 50,000 clones, with around three quarters found just once. The sequenced sample consisted of peripheral blood. Receptors were obtained from a man between 65 and 79 years old with acute or convalescent COVID-19. Each CDR3 is given with its conserved first and last residue. D genes are given only for firm matches.

CDR3aa	CDR3nt	len	d_gene	v_gene	j_gene
CASSSGREPIHEQYF	TGTGCCAGCAGCTCCGGCAGGGAACCGATCCACGAGCAGTACTTC	15	-	TRBV5-4	TRBJ2-7
CASSILGGGGSYNEQFF	TGTGCCAGTAGTATTCTCGGAGGGGGGGGCTCCTACAATGAGCAGTTCTTC	17	-	TRBV19	TRBJ2-1
CASKTGVQETQYF	TGTGCCAGCAAAACGGGGGTTCAAGAGACCCAGTACTTC	13	-	TRBV7-2	TRBJ2-5
CASSARGTLNQPQHF	TGTGCCAGCAGTGCCCGGGGGACCCTTAATCAGCCCCAGCATTTT	15	-	TRBV27	TRBJ1-5
CASSQEGRGASEAFF	TGTGCCAGCAGCCAAGAGGGACGGGGGGCCTCTGAAGCTTTCTTT	15	-	TRBV3-1/TRBV3-2	TRBJ1-1
CASTGAPHQETQYF	TGTGCCAGCACAGGGGCACCCCATCAAGAGACCCAGTACTTC	14	-	TRBV28	TRBJ2-5
CASSLALQGTNEQFF	TGTGCCAGCAGCTTAGCCCTCCAGGGAACCAATGAGCAGTTCTTC	15	-	TRBV7-9	TRBJ2-1
CASSLDLGTGGWQFF	TGTGCCAGCAGCTTAGACCTTGGGACAGGGGGCTGGCAGTTCTTC	15	TRBD1	TRBV7-3	TRBJ2-1
CASSIREDGKYEQYF	TGTGCCAGTAGTATTAGGGAGGACGGGAAATACGAGCAGTACTTC	15	-	TRBV19	TRBJ2-7
CARRFGAGGKASGISQGVYEQYF	TGTGCACGGCGCTTCGGGGCGGGGGGCAAGGCTAGCGGGATATCCCAGGGGGTTTACGAGCAGTACTTC	23	-	TRBV12-2	TRBJ2-7
CAVLEGIAAEQYF	TGTGCCGTTCTTGAGGGAATCGCGGCCGAGCAGTACTTC	13	-	TRBV10-3	TRBJ2-7
CASTPLGARVLEAFF	TGTGCCAGCACCCCCTTGGGGGCCAGAGTCCTTGAAGCTTTCTTT	15	-	TRBV28	TRBJ1-1